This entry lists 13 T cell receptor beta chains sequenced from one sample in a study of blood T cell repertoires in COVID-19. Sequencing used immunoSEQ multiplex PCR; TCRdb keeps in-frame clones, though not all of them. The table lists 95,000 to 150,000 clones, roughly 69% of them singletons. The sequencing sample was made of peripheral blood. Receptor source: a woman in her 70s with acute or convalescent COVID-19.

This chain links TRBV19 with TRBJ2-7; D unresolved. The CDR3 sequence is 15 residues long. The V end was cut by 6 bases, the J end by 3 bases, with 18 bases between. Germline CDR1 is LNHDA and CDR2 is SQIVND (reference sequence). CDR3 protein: CASSPPMGLGYEQYF. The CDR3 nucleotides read TGTGCCAGTAGCCCACCTATGGGCCTCGGCTACGAGCAGTACTTC.

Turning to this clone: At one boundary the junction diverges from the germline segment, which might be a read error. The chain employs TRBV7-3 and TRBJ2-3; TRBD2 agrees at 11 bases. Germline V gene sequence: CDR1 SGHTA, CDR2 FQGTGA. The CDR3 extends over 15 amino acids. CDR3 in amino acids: CASRLRTGTSGTQYF. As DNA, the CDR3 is TGTGCCAGCAGGTTAAGAACCGGGACTAGCGGTACGCAGTATTTT.

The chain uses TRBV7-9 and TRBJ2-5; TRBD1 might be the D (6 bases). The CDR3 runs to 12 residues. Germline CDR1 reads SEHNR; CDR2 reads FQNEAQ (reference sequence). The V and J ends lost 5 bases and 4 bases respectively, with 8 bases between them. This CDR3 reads CASSVRGETQYF. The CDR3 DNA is TGTGCCAGCAGCGTCAGGGGAGAGACCCAGTACTTC.

CDR3 amino acids: CASSEQGDDNEQFF. The CDR3 DNA sequence: TGTGCCAGCAGTGAACAGGGGGACGACAATGAGCAGTTCTTC. The chain couples TRBV6-1 to TRBJ2-1; TRBD1 matches at 7 bases. After removal of 2 bases from V and 5 bases from J, the junction contained 3 bases not matched to a gene. CDR3 size: 14 residues. Germline loops: CDR1 MNHNS, CDR2 SASEGT.

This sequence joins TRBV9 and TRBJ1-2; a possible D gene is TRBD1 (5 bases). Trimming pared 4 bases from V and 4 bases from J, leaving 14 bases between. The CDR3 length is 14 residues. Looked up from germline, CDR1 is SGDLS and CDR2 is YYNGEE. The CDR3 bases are TGTGCCAGCAGCTTGACCGATCAGGGCTATGGCTACACCTTC. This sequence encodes CASSLTDQGYGYTF. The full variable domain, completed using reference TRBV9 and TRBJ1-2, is DSGVTQTPKHLITATGQRVTLRCSPRSGDLSVYWYQQSLDQGLQFLIQYYNGEERAKGNILERFSAQQFPDLHSELNLSSLELGDSALYFCASSLTDQGYGYTFGSGTRLTVV.

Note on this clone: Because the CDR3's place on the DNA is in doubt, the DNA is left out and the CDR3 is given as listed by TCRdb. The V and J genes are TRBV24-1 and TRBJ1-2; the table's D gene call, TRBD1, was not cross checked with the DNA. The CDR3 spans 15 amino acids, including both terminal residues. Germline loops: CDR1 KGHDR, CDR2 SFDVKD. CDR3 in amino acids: CATSDFGPGNYGYTF.

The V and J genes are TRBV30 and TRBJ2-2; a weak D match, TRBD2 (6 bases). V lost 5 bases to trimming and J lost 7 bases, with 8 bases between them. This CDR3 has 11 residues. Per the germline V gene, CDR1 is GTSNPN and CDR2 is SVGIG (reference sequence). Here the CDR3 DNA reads TGTGCCTGGCGGGAGATCGGGGAGCTGTTTTTT. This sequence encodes CAWREIGELFF. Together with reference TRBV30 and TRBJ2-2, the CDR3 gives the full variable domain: SQTIHQWPATLVQPVGSPLSLECTVEGTSNPNLYWYRQAAGRGLQLLFYSVGIGQISSEVPQNLSASRPQDRQFILSSKKLLLSDSGFYLCAWREIGELFFGEGSRLTVL.

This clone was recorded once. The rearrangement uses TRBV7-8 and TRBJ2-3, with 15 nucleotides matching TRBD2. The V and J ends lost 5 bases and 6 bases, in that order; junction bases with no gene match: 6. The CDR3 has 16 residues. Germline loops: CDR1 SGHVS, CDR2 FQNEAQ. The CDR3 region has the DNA TGTGCCAGCAGCAGCGGACTAGCGGGAGGGCCGGATACGCAGTATTTT. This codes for CASSSGLAGGPDTQYF.

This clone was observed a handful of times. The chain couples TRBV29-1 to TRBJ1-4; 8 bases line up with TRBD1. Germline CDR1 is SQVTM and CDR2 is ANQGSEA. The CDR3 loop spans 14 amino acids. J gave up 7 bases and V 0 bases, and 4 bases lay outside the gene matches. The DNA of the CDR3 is TGCAGCGTTGAAGACGACAGGGGTAGTGAAAAACTGTTTTTT. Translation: CSVEDDRGSEKLFF.

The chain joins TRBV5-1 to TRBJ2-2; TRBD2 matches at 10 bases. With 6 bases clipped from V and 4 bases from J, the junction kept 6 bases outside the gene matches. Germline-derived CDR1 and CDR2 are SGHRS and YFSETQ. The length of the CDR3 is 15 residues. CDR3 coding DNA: TGCGCCAGCAACCCGAGCGGGAGGGCCACCGGGGAGCTGTTTTTT. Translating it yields CASNPSGRATGELFF. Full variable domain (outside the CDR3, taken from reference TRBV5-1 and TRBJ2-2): KAGVTQTPRYLIKTRGQQVTLSCSPISGHRSVSWYQQTPGQGLQFLFEYFSETQRNKGNFPGRFSGRQFSNSRSEMNVSTLELGDSALYLCASNPSGRATGELFFGEGSRLTVL.

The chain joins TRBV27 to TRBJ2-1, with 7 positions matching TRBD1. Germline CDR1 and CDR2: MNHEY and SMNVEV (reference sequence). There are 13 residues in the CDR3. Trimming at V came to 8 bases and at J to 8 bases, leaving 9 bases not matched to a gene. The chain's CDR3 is CASETGWLDEQFF. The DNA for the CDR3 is TGTGCCAGCGAGACAGGGTGGTTAGATGAGCAGTTCTTC.

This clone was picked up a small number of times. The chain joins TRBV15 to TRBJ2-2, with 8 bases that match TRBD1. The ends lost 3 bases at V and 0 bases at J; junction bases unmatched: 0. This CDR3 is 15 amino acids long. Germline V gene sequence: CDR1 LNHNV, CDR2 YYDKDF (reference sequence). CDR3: CATSRDRANTGELFF. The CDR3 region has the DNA TGTGCCACCAGCAGGGACAGGGCGAACACCGGGGAGCTGTTTTTT.

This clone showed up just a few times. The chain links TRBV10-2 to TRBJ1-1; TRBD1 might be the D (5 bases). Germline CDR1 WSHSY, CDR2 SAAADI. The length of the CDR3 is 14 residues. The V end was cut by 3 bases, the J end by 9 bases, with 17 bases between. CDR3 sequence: CASSDVFGGTKAFF. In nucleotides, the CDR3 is TGCGCCAGCAGTGACGTGTTCGGGGGAACAAAAGCTTTCTTT.